Listed here is a single T cell receptor beta chain. This table comes from immunoSEQ multiplex PCR, and its TCRdb copy is limited to in-frame clones, with some not included. This table has about 51,000 clones, about three quarters appearing once. This CDR3 has 13 residues. V shed 0 bases and J shed 8 bases, with 10 bases lying between them. Germline values: CDR1 KGHSY, CDR2 FQNENV. The data were obtained in a study of radiotherapy plus CTLA-4 blockade in lung cancer. Study in general: Objective responses were seen in around 17% of patients, disease control in about 30%.

V usage is TRBV16 and J usage is TRBJ1-2, with D uncertain. This clonotype was obtained from a human donor with non-small cell lung cancer whose response to radiotherapy plus ipilimumab could not be evaluated. The source was peripheral blood, collected from a patient treated with radiotherapy plus ipilimumab. The CDR3 here is CASSQSSHLGYTF. CDR3 coding DNA: TGTGCCAGCAGCCAATCCTCCCATCTAGGCTACACCTTC.